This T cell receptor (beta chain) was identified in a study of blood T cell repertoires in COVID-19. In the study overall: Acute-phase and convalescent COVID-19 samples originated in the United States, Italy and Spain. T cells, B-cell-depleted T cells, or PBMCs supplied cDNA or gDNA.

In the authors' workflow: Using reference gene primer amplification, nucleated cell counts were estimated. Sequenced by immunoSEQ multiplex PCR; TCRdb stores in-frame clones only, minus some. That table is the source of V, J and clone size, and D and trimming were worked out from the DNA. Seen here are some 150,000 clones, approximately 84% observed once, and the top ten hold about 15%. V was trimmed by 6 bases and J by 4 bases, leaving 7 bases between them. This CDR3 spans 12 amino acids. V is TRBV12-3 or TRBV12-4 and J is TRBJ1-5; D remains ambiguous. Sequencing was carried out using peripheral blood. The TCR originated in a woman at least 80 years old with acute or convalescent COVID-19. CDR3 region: CASRLGNQPQHF. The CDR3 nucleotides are TGTGCCAGCAGACTCGGTAATCAGCCCCAGCATTTT.